This T cell receptor beta chain stems from a study of early T cells in non-severe SARS-CoV-2 infection. General study results and limits: Comparison of clonotypes with VDJdb favored anti-spike CD8 responses while missing private and CD4 specificities.

As to this clonotype: The antigen remains unidentified.

In the library, individual cDNA molecules carried attached unique molecular identifiers. MiXCR, applied by TCRdb to the 5' RACE reads, yields one record per CDR3 protein. The sample includes about 48,000 distinct CDR3 sequences, over 7.5% of them seen just once. V dropped 3 bases and J dropped 0 bases, with 4 bases sitting between them. CDR1 and CDR2 (germline): GTSNPN, SVGIG (reference sequence). This CDR3 spans 12 amino acids. The V and J genes are TRBV30 and TRBJ2-3, with D unresolved. The receptor's source is an adult who was a healthcare worker with PCR-confirmed SARS-CoV-2 infection or an uninfected control (not recorded which). The sequencing input was whole blood. This CDR3 is CAWSLSTDTQYF. The CDR3 DNA reads TGTGCCTGGAGCCTGAGCACAGATACGCAGTATTTT.